This is a list of T cell receptor beta chains from one sample in a study of T cell clonotyping in hematopoietic cell transplantation. Sequencing used immunoSEQ multiplex PCR; TCRdb keeps in-frame clones, though not all of them. The sample consists of roughly 34,000 clones, over 85% of them appearing once. Sample: peripheral blood mononuclear cells, taken before stem cell transplant. The origin of the receptors is a man aged 35 to 55 with chronic myeloid leukemia. Some clones in this sample may be carry-over from other donors' samples. The CDR3 runs from the conserved cysteine through the conserved F or W. A D gene is named only where the DNA matches it firmly. A row's size may be missing; if present it is once, few, many or a size class.

CDR3 DNA,CDR3 protein,clone size,D gene,V gene,J gene
TGTGCCAGTAGTATAGGTGGAGGGTCGGCCTACGAGCAGTACTTC,CASSIGGGSAYEQYF,-,-,TRBV19,TRBJ2-7
TGTGCCAGCAGCCCACGCCCGGGGCACTCCTACGAGCAGTACTTC,CASSPRPGHSYEQYF,-,-,TRBV7-2,TRBJ2-7
TGTGCCAGCAGCCCAGGGGCCCCCTACGAGCAGTACTTC,CASSPGAPYEQYF,-,-,TRBV5-4,TRBJ2-7
TGCGCCAGCAGCTCCGCCGAATTGGGGGCTAGCACAGATACGCAGTATTTT,CASSSAELGASTDTQYF,-,-,TRBV5-1,TRBJ2-3
TGTGCCAGCAGTGACTCCTTTTTCCACGCAACTAATGAAAAACTGTTTTTT,CASSDSFFHATNEKLFF,-,-,TRBV6-4,TRBJ1-4
TGTGCCAGCCAACAGGGCTACGAGCAGTACTTC,CASQQGYEQYF,-,-,TRBV7-9,TRBJ2-7
TGTGCCAGCAGCGGACAGGGTAGGGTCTACACCTTC,CASSGQGRVYTF,-,TRBD1,TRBV6-6,TRBJ1-2
TGCGCCAGCAGCCCTAGCGGGGGACTGAACACTGAAGCTTTCTTT,CASSPSGGLNTEAFF,-,-,TRBV4-3,TRBJ1-1
TGTGCCAGCAGCCCCCAGGGGACAGGGCTAAGCACAGATACGCAGTATTTT,CASSPQGTGLSTDTQYF,-,TRBD1,TRBV9,TRBJ2-3
TGTGCCAGCAGCCCCATAGGGGGGTCCTCTGGAAACACCATATATTTT,CASSPIGGSSGNTIYF,-,-,TRBV7-8,TRBJ1-3
TGTGCCAGCAGCCATGGGGCAGGGGAAGGTTTGAGTTATGGCTACACCTTC,CASSHGAGEGLSYGYTF,-,-,TRBV7-3,TRBJ1-2
TGTGCCAGCAGCTTGGACGGGAGCAATCAGCCCCAGCATTTT,CASSLDGSNQPQHF,-,-,TRBV28,TRBJ1-5
TGTGCCAGCAGGACTAATGAAAAACTGTTTTTT,CASRTNEKLFF,-,-,TRBV28,TRBJ1-4
TGTGCCAGCAGCTTAGGCCCGGAGGCAGATACGCAGTATTTT,CASSLGPEADTQYF,-,-,TRBV7-2,TRBJ2-3
TGTGCCAGCAGTGAAGAGGGGACGTACGGCAATCAGCCCCAGCATTTT,CASSEEGTYGNQPQHF,-,-,TRBV6-1,TRBJ1-5
TGTGCCAGCAGCTTTAGACCAGCGGGGCTAAAAGAGACCCAGTACTTC,CASSFRPAGLKETQYF,-,TRBD2,TRBV9,TRBJ2-5
TGTGCCAGCAGCCAAGGGTACATTTATGGAAATCAGCCCCAGCATTTT,CASSQGYIYGNQPQHF,-,-,TRBV14,TRBJ1-5
TGTGCCAGCAGCTTTAGCCATACCAGCTCTGAAGCTTTCTTT,CASSFSHTSSEAFF,-,-,TRBV11-2,TRBJ1-1
TGTGCCAGTACCTCCCGGGAGCGGGGGAACTCCTACGAGCAGTACTTC,CASTSRERGNSYEQYF,-,TRBD2,TRBV19,TRBJ2-7
TGTGCCAGCAGCTTAGCCGGTCAGCCCCAGCATTTT,CASSLAGQPQHF,-,-,TRBV11-2,TRBJ1-5
TGTGCCTGGAGCCCCCGTGTCGCGGGGGTCGGGGGCTACACCTTC,CAWSPRVAGVGGYTF,-,-,TRBV30,TRBJ1-2
TGTGCCAGCAGCCCTTGGGACAGGGCTTGGGAGCAGTACTTC,CASSPWDRAWEQYF,once,TRBD1,TRBV7-2,TRBJ2-7
TGTGCCAGCAGCGTAGGGGTGGATGAGCAGTTCTTC,CASSVGVDEQFF,-,-,TRBV9,TRBJ2-1
TGTGCCAGCAGCCTGGGAACTAGCACAGATACGCAGTATTTT,CASSLGTSTDTQYF,once,-,TRBV4-2,TRBJ2-3
TGTGCCATCTCAGGACAGGGGAACGGCAATCAGCCCCAGCATTTT,CAISGQGNGNQPQHF,-,TRBD1,TRBV10-3,TRBJ1-5
TGTGCCAGCAGCTTGGAGCTTACTTCCTATGGCTACACCTTC,CASSLELTSYGYTF,-,-,TRBV5-4,TRBJ1-2
TGTGCCAGCAGCCAAGAAGAACGCTCATTCTATGGCTACACCTTC,CASSQEERSFYGYTF,-,-,TRBV4-2,TRBJ1-2
TGTGCCTGGAGTTTAGGGTCGGGGGCGAACTATGGCTACACCTTC,CAWSLGSGANYGYTF,-,-,TRBV30,TRBJ1-2
TGTGCCAGCAGTGAAGTCGGAAGGGGGGAAGAAAAACTGTTTTTT,CASSEVGRGEEKLFF,-,-,TRBV25-1,TRBJ1-4
TGTGCCAGCAGCGTAGAAGTAGGACAAAACACTGAAGCTTTCTTT,CASSVEVGQNTEAFF,once,-,TRBV9,TRBJ1-1
TGTGCCAGCGAAAGAGGGGGAGTTGCCGCTAATGAAAAACTGTTTTTT,CASERGGVAANEKLFF,-,-,TRBV28,TRBJ1-4
TGTGCCAGCAGCTTAGAAGGTAGCGGGGGTTACAATGAGCAGTTCTTC,CASSLEGSGGYNEQFF,-,TRBD2,TRBV7-2,TRBJ2-1
TGCGCCAGCAGCCTGAAATGGCCAGGGGACACCGGGGAGCTGTTTTTT,CASSLKWPGDTGELFF,-,-,TRBV5-1,TRBJ2-2
TGTGCCAGCATGGGACAGGGGAGCGGCTACACCTTC,CASMGQGSGYTF,once,TRBD1,TRBV2,TRBJ1-2
TGTGCCAGCAGCTTGGGATCTCCCAGTGGGGATACGCAGTATTTT,CASSLGSPSGDTQYF,-,-,TRBV5-4,TRBJ2-3
TGCGCCAGCAGCTTGGTTAACAGGGGGTTGGCCTATGGCTACACCTTC,CASSLVNRGLAYGYTF,-,TRBD1,TRBV5-1,TRBJ1-2
TGTGCCTGGAGAAGGGAGGAGGCCCGGCAGTACTTC,CAWRREEARQYF,-,-,TRBV30,TRBJ2-7
TGTGCCAGCAGCTTTGAAGGAGGAGATGTCGACACTGAAGCTTTCTTT,CASSFEGGDVDTEAFF,-,-,TRBV5-5,TRBJ1-1
TGTGCCAGCAGTTTATATCAGGGGGCAGGCTATGGCTACACCTTC,CASSLYQGAGYGYTF,-,TRBD1,TRBV28,TRBJ1-2
TGTGCCAGCAGTGCAACAGGACTAGATACGCAGTATTTT,CASSATGLDTQYF,-,-,TRBV2,TRBJ2-3
TGTGCCATCAGTGACCCGACGCGCACTGAAGCTTTCTTT,CAISDPTRTEAFF,-,-,TRBV10-3,TRBJ1-1
TGTGCCAGCAGTTCCCCTACAGGGATGCGCACAGATACGCAGTATTTT,CASSSPTGMRTDTQYF,-,-,TRBV28,TRBJ2-3
TGTGCCAGCAGCTTATGGAACACCGGGGAGCTGTTTTTT,CASSLWNTGELFF,-,-,TRBV7-9,TRBJ2-2
TGTGCCAGCAGTGGACCGGGGTGGAGTGAAGCTTTCTTT,CASSGPGWSEAFF,-,-,TRBV2,TRBJ1-1
TGTGCCAGCAGTGGTTTGAGGGGGGCGGGCCGGCGCGAAAAACTGTTTTTT,CASSGLRGAGRREKLFF,-,-,TRBV28,TRBJ1-4
TGCGCCAGCAGCTTTTCCAGTACGGGTGGCTACACCTTC,CASSFSSTGGYTF,-,-,TRBV5-1,TRBJ1-2
TGTGCCAGCACCCCCCAACTGGGCGGAGAGACCCAGTACTTC,CASTPQLGGETQYF,-,-,TRBV5-6,TRBJ2-5
TGTGCCAGCAGCTTTGAATTGGGTAAGCCCAATCAGCCCCAGCATTTT,CASSFELGKPNQPQHF,-,-,TRBV12-1,TRBJ1-5
TGTGCCAGCAGTTTATCTCAGGGGGACTATGGCTACACCTTC,CASSLSQGDYGYTF,-,TRBD1,TRBV6-1,TRBJ1-2
TGTGCCAGCAGCTACCATGGTGACGGAGGGGCCCAAGGCTACACCTTC,CASSYHGDGGAQGYTF,-,-,TRBV7-9,TRBJ1-2
TGCGCCAGCAGCCAATCGGGGGGTAACACCATATATTTT,CASSQSGGNTIYF,-,-,TRBV4-1,TRBJ1-3